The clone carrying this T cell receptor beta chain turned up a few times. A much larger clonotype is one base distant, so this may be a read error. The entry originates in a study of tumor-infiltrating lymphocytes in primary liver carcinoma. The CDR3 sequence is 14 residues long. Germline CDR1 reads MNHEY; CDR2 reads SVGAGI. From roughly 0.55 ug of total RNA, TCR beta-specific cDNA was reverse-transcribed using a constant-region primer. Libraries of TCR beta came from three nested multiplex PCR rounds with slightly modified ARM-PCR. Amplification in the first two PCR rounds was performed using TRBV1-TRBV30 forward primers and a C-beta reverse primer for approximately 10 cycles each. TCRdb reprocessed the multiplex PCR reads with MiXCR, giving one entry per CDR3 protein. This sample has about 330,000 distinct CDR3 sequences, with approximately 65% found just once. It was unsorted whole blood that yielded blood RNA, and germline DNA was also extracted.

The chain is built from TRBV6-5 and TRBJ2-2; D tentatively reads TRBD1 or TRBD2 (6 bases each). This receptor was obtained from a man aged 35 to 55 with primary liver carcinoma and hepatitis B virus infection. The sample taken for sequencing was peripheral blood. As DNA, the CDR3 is TGTGCCAGCAGTTACTCGAGGGACACCGGGGGGCTGTTTTTT. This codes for CASSYSRDTGGLFF.